This note documents a single TCR beta chain sequence. CDR1 is LNHDA and CDR2 is SQIVND in the germline V gene (reference sequence). The ends lost 4 bases at V and 3 bases at J; junction bases unmatched: 5. The CDR3 length is 15 residues. The record originates from a study of blood T cell repertoires in COVID-19. At the level of the study: Material from acute and convalescent COVID-19 was sourced from the United States, Italy and Spain.

Original processing notes: By means of reference gene primer amplification, nucleated cell counts were estimated. The table came from immunoSEQ multiplex PCR; TCRdb's copy has only in-frame clones and leaves some out. V, J and clone size are those of that table, while D and trimming were read from the DNA. The sample has roughly 250,000 clones, about 80% seen once. The J gene is TRBJ2-2, the V gene TRBV19; 7 bases line up with TRBD1. The sample was peripheral blood. The sequence derives from a woman of 80 years or more with acute or convalescent COVID-19. The CDR3 DNA follows: TGTGCCAGTAGTAAGGGACAGTGGGACACCGGGGAGCTGTTTTTT. It is translated as CASSKGQWDTGELFF.